This T cell receptor (beta chain) derives from a study of control samples from healthy donors and cancer patients. Trimming removed 5 bases at V and 5 bases at J, with 10 bases between. There are 14 residues in the CDR3. Germline V CDR1 and CDR2: MNHNY, SVGAGI (reference sequence). This clone was found once. Only in-frame clones appear in the TCRdb table, and some are missing; sequencing was by immunoSEQ multiplex PCR. This sample has roughly 88,000 clones, with just under 85% found just once. The source is a man younger than 40 in good health. The V and J genes are TRBV6-6 and TRBJ1-6; D is undetermined. Sequencing was carried out using blood. The CDR3 loop is CASSRQLNNSPLHF. In nucleotides, the CDR3 is TGTGCCAGCAGTAGGCAGTTGAATAATTCACCCCTCCACTTT.